These 20 T cell receptor beta chains were all obtained from the same sample, sequenced in a study of blood T cell repertoires in COVID-19. TCRdb's copy holds only in-frame clones and misses some; the assay was immunoSEQ multiplex PCR. The repertoire has some 220,000 clones, roughly 85% of them found once; the top ten carry roughly 2.2%. Sequences were obtained from peripheral blood. The receptor source for this set is a woman aged 70-85 years with COVID-19, enrolled during active disease.

This chain uses TRBV5-4 with TRBJ1-6, with TRBD1 identical over 7 bases. This CDR3 is 19 amino acids long. Germline CDR1 reads SGHNT; CDR2 reads YYREEE (reference sequence). Trimming at V came to 1 base and at J to 6 bases, leaving 16 bases not matched to a gene. The DNA of the CDR3 is TGTGCCAGCAGCTTGTACAGGGGACAAGTTAACCTTTCTAATTCACCCCTCCACTTT. Residues: CASSLYRGQVNLSNSPLHF.

This chain uses TRBV3-1 (or the pseudogene TRBV3-2) with TRBJ1-1, with 8 bases identical to TRBD1. The CDR3 extends over 17 amino acids. The junction had 8 bases not matched to a gene; V was cut back by 1 base and J by 1 base. Looked up from germline, CDR1 is LGHDT and CDR2 is YNNKEL (reference sequence). In DNA, the CDR3 is TGTGCCAGCAGCCAAGGCCGGACAGGGCGTGGGAACACTGAAGCTTTCTTT. Translating it yields CASSQGRTGRGNTEAFF.

The genes are TRBV12-5 and TRBJ2-1; 7 nucleotides align to TRBD1. This CDR3 is 15 amino acids long. Germline CDR1 is LGHNT and CDR2 is FRNRAP. The J segment lost 9 bases and the V segment lost 0 bases, leaving 8 bases of the junction unmatched. The CDR3 DNA is TGTGCTAGTGGTTTGGTAGGACAGGTCGTCGGTGAGCAGTTCTTC. Encoded protein: CASGLVGQVVGEQFF.

The chain combines TRBV7-9 with TRBJ1-2; TRBD1 agrees at 7 bases. Per the germline V gene, CDR1 is SEHNR and CDR2 is FQNEAQ (reference sequence). V gave up 5 bases and J gave up 1 base; unmatched junction bases: 10. The CDR3 consists of 16 residues. As DNA, the CDR3 is TGTGCCAGCAGCCAACCGGGACAGCCAATTAACTATGGCTACACCTTC. This translates into CASSQPGQPINYGYTF.

The CDR3, as DNA: TGTGCCAGCAGCTTTGTCGGGAGCCGTGGCACCGGGGAGCTGTTTTTT. Its translation: CASSFVGSRGTGELFF. J is TRBJ2-2 and V is TRBV5-5; maybe TRBD2 (6 bases). Germline V gene lookup returns CDR1 SGHKS and CDR2 YYEKEE (reference sequence). This CDR3 is built from 16 residues. With 2 bases removed from V and 4 bases from J, the gap between germline ends came to 15 bases.

CDR3 sequence (DNA): TGTGCCAGCAGCCAAGAGGGACAATATGGCTACACCTTC. It codes for CASSQEGQYGYTF. This chain joins TRBV4-2 and TRBJ1-2; D is possibly TRBD1 (6 bases). The ends were cut back, 0 bases at V and 5 bases at J, with 7 bases in the middle. Germline V gene sequence: CDR1 LGHNA, CDR2 YNFKEQ. The CDR3 is 13 amino acids.

The chain recombines TRBV5-1 with TRBJ1-4; D is unclear. The CDR3 has 14 residues. Germline assignment: CDR1 SGHRS and CDR2 YFSETQ. Trimming cost V 2 bases and J 5 bases, with 10 bases left between them. This CDR3 reads CASSLVGKNEKLFF. In DNA form, the CDR3 reads TGCGCCAGCAGCTTAGTCGGGAAGAATGAAAAACTGTTTTTT. The full variable domain, rest sourced from reference TRBV5-1 and TRBJ1-4, is KAGVTQTPRYLIKTRGQQVTLSCSPISGHRSVSWYQQTPGQGLQFLFEYFSETQRNKGNFPGRFSGRQFSNSRSEMNVSTLELGDSALYLCASSLVGKNEKLFFGSGTQLSVL.

The gene calls are TRBV19 and TRBJ1-2, with D possibly TRBD1 on 6 matching bases. With 5 bases removed from V and 4 bases from J, the gap between germline ends came to 14 bases. The length of the CDR3 is 14 residues. Germline V gene lookup returns CDR1 LNHDA and CDR2 SQIVND (reference sequence). Here the CDR3 DNA reads TGTGCCAGTAGTCTTGGACAGAACCTCTATGGCTACACCTTC. This translates into CASSLGQNLYGYTF.

CDR3 sequence: CASSLAGTATGELFF. For the CDR3, the DNA is TGTGCCAGCAGCTTAGCCGGGACAGCCACCGGGGAGCTGTTTTTT. V and J are TRBV7-3 and TRBJ2-2; 7 nucleotides line up with TRBD1. Germline V gives CDR1 SGHTA, CDR2 FQGTGA. The J segment lost 4 bases and the V segment lost 2 bases, leaving 4 bases of the junction unmatched. There are 15 residues in the CDR3.

The V call is TRBV10-2, the J call TRBJ2-2; D unresolved. Per the germline V gene, CDR1 is WSHSY and CDR2 is SAAADI. Trimming took 4 bases from V and 0 from J, leaving 6 bases between them. The CDR3 runs to 14 residues. The CDR3 DNA sequence: TGCGCCAGCAGTGTACTACCGAACACCGGGGAGCTGTTTTTT. This translates into CASSVLPNTGELFF.

The CDR3 here is CASSEYRQGTANEQFF. In DNA, the CDR3 is TGTGCCAGCAGTGAATATCGACAGGGAACGGCCAATGAGCAGTTCTTC. The chain employs TRBV25-1 and TRBJ2-1; 7 bases map to TRBD1. Trimming removed 0 bases from V and 6 bases from J; junction bases left unmatched: 8. Germline CDR1 and CDR2: MGHDK and SYGVNS. The length of the CDR3 is 16 residues.

The J gene is TRBJ1-2, the V gene TRBV28; D ambiguous. Germline CDR1 is MDHEN and CDR2 is SYDVKM. The CDR3 runs to 14 residues. Trimming left V 6 bases short and J 7 bases short, with 18 bases between. As DNA, the CDR3 is TGTGCCAGCAGCTCCATCCCCTCCCGAGCTGGCTACACCTTC. Residues: CASSSIPSRAGYTF.

The chain recombines TRBV6-1 with TRBJ2-7; a possible D gene is TRBD2 (6 bases). V lost 8 bases and J lost 3, with 14 bases in between. Looked up from germline, CDR1 is MNHNS and CDR2 is SASEGT. The CDR3 extends over 13 amino acids. CDR3 coding DNA: TGTGCCAGCCGTTGGGAGGCCAACTACGAGCAGTACTTC. Residues: CASRWEANYEQYF.

V usage is TRBV20-1 and J usage is TRBJ2-1; 7 bases are a match to TRBD1. V trimming: 6 bases; J trimming: 6 bases; junction bases outside the gene matches: 2. This CDR3 contains 11 residues. Germline CDR1 reads DFQATT; CDR2 reads SNEGSKA (reference sequence). DNA for the CDR3: TGCAGTGCCCCAGGGGGCAATGAGCAGTTCTTC. Protein sequence: CSAPGGNEQFF.

The chain recombines TRBV7-3 with TRBJ2-1; TRBD1 aligns across 10 bases. V was pared by 6 bases and J by 6 bases, with 8 bases of the junction left unmatched. The germline V gene has CDR1 SGHTA and CDR2 FQGTGA. The CDR3 runs to 15 residues. CDR3 DNA: TGTGCCAGCAGTTTCGGGACAGGGGTGATCAATGAGCAGTTCTTC. Protein sequence: CASSFGTGVINEQFF. Full variable domain (remainder filled in from reference TRBV7-3 and TRBJ2-1): GAGVSQTPSNKVTEKGKYVELRCDPISGHTALYWYRQSLGQGPEFLIYFQGTGAADDSGLPNDRFFAVRPEGSVSTLKIQRTERGDSAVYLCASSFGTGVINEQFFGPGTRLTVL.

This rearrangement joins TRBV18 to TRBJ1-2; 9 bases map to TRBD1. The V and J ends lost 0 bases and 4 bases, in that order; junction bases with no gene match: 3. Germline CDR1 is KGHSH and CDR2 is LQKENI. The CDR3 is 15 amino acids. CDR3 DNA sequence: TGTGCCAGCTCACCACCGGGACAGGGCATCTATGGCTACACCTTC. This gives the protein CASSPPGQGIYGYTF.

The chain joins TRBV7-3 to TRBJ2-2, with D maybe TRBD2 (6 bases). This CDR3 has 14 amino acids. CDR1 and CDR2 from the germline V gene are SGHTA and FQGTGA. The V end lost 4 bases, the J end lost 1 base, and 7 bases lay between the germline ends. The DNA for the CDR3 is TGTGCCAGCAGCTCGGGACTGAACACCGGGGAGCTGTTTTTT. Translated: CASSSGLNTGELFF.

The chain employs TRBV4-3 and TRBJ2-1; the D gene is possibly TRBD2 (6 bases). V lost 1 base, J lost 0 bases, and 7 bases lay in between. The length of the CDR3 is 15 residues. Germline lookup yields CDR1 LGHNA and CDR2 YSLEER. The CDR3 nucleotides read TGCGCCAGCAGCCAAGGACTAGGCTCCTACAATGAGCAGTTCTTC. The encoded protein is CASSQGLGSYNEQFF.

V gene TRBV5-1 combines with J gene TRBJ1-1; D uncertain. The length of the CDR3 is 13 residues. V was pared by 5 bases and J by 7 bases, with 15 bases between. CDR1 is SGHRS and CDR2 is YFSETQ in the germline V gene. CDR3 in amino acids: CASRSQIEGEAFF. CDR3 bases: TGCGCCAGCAGGTCTCAGATAGAGGGTGAAGCTTTCTTT.

This clone appeared once. The chain combines TRBV18 with TRBJ1-6; D might be TRBD1 (5 bases). Germline V gene lookup returns CDR1 KGHSH and CDR2 LQKENI. V was cut by 4 bases and J by 8 bases, with 12 bases left in between. The CDR3 runs 14 residues. This CDR3 is CASSRGGADSPLHF. The CDR3 region has the DNA TGTGCCAGCTCACGAGGCGGGGCAGATTCACCCCTCCACTTT.